This TCR beta chain was found in a study of blood T cell repertoires in COVID-19. In the study overall: The United States, Italy and Spain provided the acute and convalescent COVID-19 samples.

Authors' processing steps: How many nucleated cells were present was estimated from reference gene primer amplification. Profiled with immunoSEQ multiplex PCR; TCRdb holds only in-frame clones, not every one. V, J and clone size were drawn from that table, and D and trimming were deduced from the DNA. The sample holds approximately 270,000 clones, about nine tenths seen once. This clone showed up just once. V was clipped by 1 base and J by 0 bases, with 7 bases between them. Germline CDR1 and CDR2: SGHVS and FQNEAQ. The CDR3 spans 14 residues. The chain has TRBV7-8 and TRBJ2-7, with no clear D. The receptor comes from a woman aged 30 to 39 with acute COVID-19. The sample taken for sequencing was PBMCs or T cells enriched from blood (not recorded which). CDR3 sequence reads: CASSLVATSYEQYF. DNA for the CDR3: TGTGCCAGCAGCTTAGTGGCCACCTCCTACGAGCAGTACTTC.